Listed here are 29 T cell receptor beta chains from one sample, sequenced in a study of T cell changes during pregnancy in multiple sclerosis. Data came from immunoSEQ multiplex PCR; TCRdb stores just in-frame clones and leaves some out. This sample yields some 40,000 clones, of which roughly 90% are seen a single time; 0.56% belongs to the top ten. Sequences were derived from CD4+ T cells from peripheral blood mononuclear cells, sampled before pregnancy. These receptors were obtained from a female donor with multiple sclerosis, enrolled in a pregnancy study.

In DNA, the CDR3 is TGTGCCTGGAGTGGCCAGGGGGGTCAGCCCCAGCATTTT. It codes for CAWSGQGGQPQHF. The rearrangement links TRBV30 to TRBJ1-5; TRBD1 matches 7 bases. Losses at the gene ends were 1 base for V and 6 bases for J; bases not matched to a gene: 3. The germline CDR1 and CDR2 sequences are GTSNPN and SVGIG (reference sequence). This CDR3 spans 13 amino acids.

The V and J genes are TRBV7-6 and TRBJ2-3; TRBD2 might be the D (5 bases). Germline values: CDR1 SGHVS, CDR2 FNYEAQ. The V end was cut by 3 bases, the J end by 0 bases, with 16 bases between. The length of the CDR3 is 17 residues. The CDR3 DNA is TGTGCCAGCAGCTTTGTCTGGGAGCGGACTAGCACAGATACGCAGTATTTT. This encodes CASSFVWERTSTDTQYF.

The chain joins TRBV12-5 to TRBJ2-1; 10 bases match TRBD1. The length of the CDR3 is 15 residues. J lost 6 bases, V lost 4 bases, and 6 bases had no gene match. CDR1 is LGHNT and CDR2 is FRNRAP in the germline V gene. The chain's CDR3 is CASGSSGTGANEQFF. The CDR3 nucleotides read TGTGCTAGTGGTTCTTCCGGGACAGGGGCCAATGAGCAGTTCTTC.

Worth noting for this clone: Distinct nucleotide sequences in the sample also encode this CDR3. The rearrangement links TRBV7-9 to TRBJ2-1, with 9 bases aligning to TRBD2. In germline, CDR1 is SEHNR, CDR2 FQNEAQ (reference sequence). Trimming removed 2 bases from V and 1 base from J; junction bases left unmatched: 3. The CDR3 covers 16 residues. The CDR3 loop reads CASSLSLAGSYNEQFF. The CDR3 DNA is TGTGCCAGCAGCTTATCCCTAGCGGGGTCCTACAATGAGCAGTTCTTC.

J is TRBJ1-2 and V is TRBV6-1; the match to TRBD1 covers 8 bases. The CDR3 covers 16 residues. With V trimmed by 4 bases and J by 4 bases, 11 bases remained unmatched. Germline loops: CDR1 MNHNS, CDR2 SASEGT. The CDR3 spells CASSGGTGASIYGYTF. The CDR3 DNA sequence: TGTGCCAGCAGTGGCGGGACAGGAGCCTCTATCTATGGCTACACCTTC.

The CDR3 region is CASREAWAGGDTQYF. In DNA form, the CDR3 reads TGTGCCAGCAGGGAAGCGTGGGCCGGGGGGGATACGCAGTATTTT. The chain employs TRBV7-2 and TRBJ2-3; 7 nucleotides agree with TRBD2. Germline V gene data show CDR1 as SGHTA and CDR2 as FQGNSA. V gave up 6 bases and J gave up 6 bases; unmatched junction bases: 12. The CDR3 length is 15 residues. The whole variable domain, filled in from reference TRBV7-2 and TRBJ2-3, reads GAGVSQSPSNKVTEKGKDVELRCDPISGHTALYWYRQSLGQGLEFLIYFQGNSAPDKSGLPSDRFSAERTGGSVSTLTIQRTQQEDSAVYLCASREAWAGGDTQYFGPGTRLTVL.

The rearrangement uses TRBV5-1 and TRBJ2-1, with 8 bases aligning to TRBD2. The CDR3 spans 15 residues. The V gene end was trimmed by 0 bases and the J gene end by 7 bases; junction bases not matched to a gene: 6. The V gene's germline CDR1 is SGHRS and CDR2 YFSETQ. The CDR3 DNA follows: TGCGCCAGCAGCTTGGCATTCGGGGGGGCGAATGAGCAGTTCTTC. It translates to CASSLAFGGANEQFF. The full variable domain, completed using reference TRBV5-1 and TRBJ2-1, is KAGVTQTPRYLIKTRGQQVTLSCSPISGHRSVSWYQQTPGQGLQFLFEYFSETQRNKGNFPGRFSGRQFSNSRSEMNVSTLELGDSALYLCASSLAFGGANEQFFGPGTRLTVL.

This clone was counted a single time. The CDR3, as DNA: TGTGCCAGCAGCCTAGCGGGGGGTGGCGAGCAGTACTTC. Amino acid sequence: CASSLAGGGEQYF. V is TRBV9 and J is TRBJ2-7, with 11 bases that match TRBD2. Unmatched junction bases numbered 3, after V lost 4 bases and J lost 6 bases. This CDR3 contains 13 residues. Germline V gene sequence: CDR1 SGDLS, CDR2 YYNGEE.

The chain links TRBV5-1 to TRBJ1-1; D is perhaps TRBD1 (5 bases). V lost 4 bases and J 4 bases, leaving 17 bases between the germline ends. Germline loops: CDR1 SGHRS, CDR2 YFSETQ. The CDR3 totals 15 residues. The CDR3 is CASSPRGGEGTEAFF. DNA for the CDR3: TGCGCCAGCAGCCCCCGGGGGGGGGAGGGCACTGAAGCTTTCTTT.

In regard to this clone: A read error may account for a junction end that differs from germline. CDR3 sequence reads: CASSLGSGGTDTQYF. CDR3 coding DNA: TGTGCTAGCAGCTTAGGGAGCGGGGGCACAGATACGCAGTATTTT. The genes are TRBV7-7 and TRBJ2-3, with 7 bases aligning to TRBD2. This CDR3 spans 15 amino acids. CDR1 is SSHAT and CDR2 is FNYEAQ in the germline V gene (reference sequence).

The CDR3 spells CASSLAGTVSYNEQFF. The CDR3 DNA is TGTGCCAGCAGCTTAGCGGGGACAGTCTCCTACAATGAGCAGTTCTTC. This chain links TRBV7-2 with TRBJ2-1, with 7 bases matching TRBD1. The V and J ends lost 0 bases and 0 bases, in that order; junction bases with no gene match: 2. The CDR3 runs 16 residues. The germline CDR1 and CDR2 sequences are SGHTA and FQGNSA.

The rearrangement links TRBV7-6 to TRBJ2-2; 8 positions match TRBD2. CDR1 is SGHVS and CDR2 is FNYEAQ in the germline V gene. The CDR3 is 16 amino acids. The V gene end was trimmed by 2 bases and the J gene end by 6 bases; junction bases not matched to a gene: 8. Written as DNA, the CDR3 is TGTGCCAGCAGCTTAACCGGGACTAGTTACTCCGGGGAGCTGTTTTTT. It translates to CASSLTGTSYSGELFF.

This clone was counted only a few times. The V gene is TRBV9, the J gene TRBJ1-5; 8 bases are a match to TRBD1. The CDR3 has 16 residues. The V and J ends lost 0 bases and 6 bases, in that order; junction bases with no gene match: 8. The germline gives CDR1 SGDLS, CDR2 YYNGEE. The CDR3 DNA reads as TGTGCCAGCAGCGTAGGGTCAGGGGGCGATGGTCAGCCCCAGCATTTT. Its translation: CASSVGSGGDGQPQHF.

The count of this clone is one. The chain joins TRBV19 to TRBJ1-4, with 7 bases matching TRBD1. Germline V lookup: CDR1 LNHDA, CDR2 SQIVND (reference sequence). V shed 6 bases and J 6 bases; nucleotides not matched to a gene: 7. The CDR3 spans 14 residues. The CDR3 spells CASSLTGRDEKLFF. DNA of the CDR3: TGTGCCAGTAGCCTGACAGGGCGGGATGAAAAACTGTTTTTT.

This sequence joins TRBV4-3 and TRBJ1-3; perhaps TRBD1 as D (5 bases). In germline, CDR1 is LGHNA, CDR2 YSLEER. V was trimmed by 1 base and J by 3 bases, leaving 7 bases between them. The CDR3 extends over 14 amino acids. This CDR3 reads CASSQVGDGNTIYF. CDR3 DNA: TGCGCCAGCAGCCAAGTAGGGGATGGAAACACCATATATTTT.

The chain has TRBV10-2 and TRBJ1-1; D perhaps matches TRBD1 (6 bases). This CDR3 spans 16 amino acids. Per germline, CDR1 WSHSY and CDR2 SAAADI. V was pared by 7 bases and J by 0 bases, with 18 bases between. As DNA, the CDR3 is TGCGCCAGCAAAACACCACAGGGCCCTATGAACACTGAAGCTTTCTTT. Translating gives CASKTPQGPMNTEAFF.

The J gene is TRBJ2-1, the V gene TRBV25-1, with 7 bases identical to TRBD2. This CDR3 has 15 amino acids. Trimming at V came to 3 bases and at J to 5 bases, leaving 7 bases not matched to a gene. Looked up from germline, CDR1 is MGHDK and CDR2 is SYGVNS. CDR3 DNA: TGTGCCAGCAGTGACCCCCAGCGGGGCGACAATGAGCAGTTCTTC. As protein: CASSDPQRGDNEQFF.

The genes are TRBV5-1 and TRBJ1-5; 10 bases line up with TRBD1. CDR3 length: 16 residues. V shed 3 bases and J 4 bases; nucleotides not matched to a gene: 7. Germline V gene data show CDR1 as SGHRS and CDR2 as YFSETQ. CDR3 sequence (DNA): TGCGCCAGCAGCTGGGGGCCGGGACAGGGGAATCAGCCCCAGCATTTT. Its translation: CASSWGPGQGNQPQHF. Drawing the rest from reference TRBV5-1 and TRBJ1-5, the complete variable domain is KAGVTQTPRYLIKTRGQQVTLSCSPISGHRSVSWYQQTPGQGLQFLFEYFSETQRNKGNFPGRFSGRQFSNSRSEMNVSTLELGDSALYLCASSWGPGQGNQPQHFGDGTRLSIL.

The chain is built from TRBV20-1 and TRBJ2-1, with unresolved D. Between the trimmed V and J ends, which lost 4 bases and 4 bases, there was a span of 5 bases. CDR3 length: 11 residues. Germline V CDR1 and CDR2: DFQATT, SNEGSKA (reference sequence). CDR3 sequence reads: CSATEYNEQFF. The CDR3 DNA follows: TGCAGTGCTACGGAGTACAATGAGCAGTTCTTC.

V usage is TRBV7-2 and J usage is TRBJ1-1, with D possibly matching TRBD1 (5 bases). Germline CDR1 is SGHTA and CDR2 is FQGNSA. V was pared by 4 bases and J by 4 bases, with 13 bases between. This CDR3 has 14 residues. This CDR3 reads CASSSRVSSTEAFF. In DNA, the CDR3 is TGTGCCAGCAGCTCCAGGGTTTCGAGCACTGAAGCTTTCTTT.

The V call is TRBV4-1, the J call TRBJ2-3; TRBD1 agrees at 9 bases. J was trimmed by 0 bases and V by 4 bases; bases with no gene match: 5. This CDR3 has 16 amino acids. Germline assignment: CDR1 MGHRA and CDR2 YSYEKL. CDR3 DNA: TGCGCCAGCAGCCTCAGACAGGGGGTGAGCACAGATACGCAGTATTTT. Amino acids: CASSLRQGVSTDTQYF.

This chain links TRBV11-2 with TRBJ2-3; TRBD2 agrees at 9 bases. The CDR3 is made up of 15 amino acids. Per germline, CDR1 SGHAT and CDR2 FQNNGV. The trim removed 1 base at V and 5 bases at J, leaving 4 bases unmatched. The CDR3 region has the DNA TGTGCCAGCAGCTTAGGGCTAGCGGGGAGAGATACGCAGTATTTT. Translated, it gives CASSLGLAGRDTQYF.

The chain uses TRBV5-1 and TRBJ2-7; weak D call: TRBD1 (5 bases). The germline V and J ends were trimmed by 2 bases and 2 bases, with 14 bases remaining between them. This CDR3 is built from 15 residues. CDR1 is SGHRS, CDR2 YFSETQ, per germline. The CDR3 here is CASSLGPGLAYEQYF. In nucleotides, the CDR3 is TGCGCCAGCAGCTTAGGTCCAGGGTTGGCCTACGAGCAGTACTTC.

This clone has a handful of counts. The CDR3 is CASSLAQGGGTEAFF. The CDR3 bases are TGTGCCAGCAGCTTAGCGCAGGGAGGCGGCACTGAAGCTTTCTTT. The J gene is TRBJ1-1, the V gene TRBV7-2, with D perhaps matching TRBD1 (5 bases). The germline V and J ends were trimmed by 0 bases and 4 bases, with 12 bases remaining between them. CDR3 length: 15 residues. Germline CDR1 and CDR2: SGHTA and FQGNSA.

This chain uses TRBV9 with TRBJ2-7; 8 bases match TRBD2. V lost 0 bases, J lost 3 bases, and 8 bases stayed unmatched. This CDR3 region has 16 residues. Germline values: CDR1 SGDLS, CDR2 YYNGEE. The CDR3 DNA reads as TGTGCCAGCAGCGTAGGGGTAACTAGCGGAAACTACGAGCAGTACTTC. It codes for CASSVGVTSGNYEQYF. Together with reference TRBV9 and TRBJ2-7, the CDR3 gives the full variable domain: DSGVTQTPKHLITATGQRVTLRCSPRSGDLSVYWYQQSLDQGLQFLIQYYNGEERAKGNILERFSAQQFPDLHSELNLSSLELGDSALYFCASSVGVTSGNYEQYFGPGTRLTVT.

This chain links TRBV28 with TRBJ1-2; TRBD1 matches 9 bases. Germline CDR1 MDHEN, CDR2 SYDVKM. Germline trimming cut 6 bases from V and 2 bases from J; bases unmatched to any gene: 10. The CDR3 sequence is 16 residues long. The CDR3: CASSRPGTGNNYGYTF. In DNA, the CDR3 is TGTGCCAGCAGCCGCCCCGGGACAGGGAACAACTATGGCTACACCTTC.

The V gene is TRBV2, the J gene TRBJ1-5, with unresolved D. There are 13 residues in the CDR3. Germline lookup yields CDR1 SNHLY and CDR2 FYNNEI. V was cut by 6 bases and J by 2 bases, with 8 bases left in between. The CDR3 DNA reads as TGTGCCAGCAGCACGGAGGGCAATCAGCCCCAGCATTTT. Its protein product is CASSTEGNQPQHF.

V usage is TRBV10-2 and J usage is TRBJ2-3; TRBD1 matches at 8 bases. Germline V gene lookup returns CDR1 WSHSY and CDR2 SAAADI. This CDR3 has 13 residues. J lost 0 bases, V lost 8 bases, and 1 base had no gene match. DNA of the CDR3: TGCGCCAGCCGGGACAGGAGCACAGATACGCAGTATTTT. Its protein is CASRDRSTDTQYF.

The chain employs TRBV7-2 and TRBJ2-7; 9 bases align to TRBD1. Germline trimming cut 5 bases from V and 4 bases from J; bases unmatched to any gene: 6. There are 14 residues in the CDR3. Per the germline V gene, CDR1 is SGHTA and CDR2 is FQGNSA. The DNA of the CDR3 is TGTGCCAGCAGCATCCAGACAGGGGGTTACGAGCAGTACTTC. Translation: CASSIQTGGYEQYF. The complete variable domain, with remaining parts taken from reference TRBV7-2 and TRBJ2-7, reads GAGVSQSPSNKVTEKGKDVELRCDPISGHTALYWYRQSLGQGLEFLIYFQGNSAPDKSGLPSDRFSAERTGGSVSTLTIQRTQQEDSAVYLCASSIQTGGYEQYFGPGTRLTVT.